This entry is about one TCR beta chain. Its target antigen remains unknown. Nothing much larger sits one base from this clone, and base qualities are not available. Libraries were constructed by 5' RACE. Sequencing took place on an Illumina HiSeq 2000. A universal primer binding site was added through template switching, and the final cDNA carried a unique molecular identifier so that TCR cDNA molecules could be counted accurately. First-strand cDNA for TCR alpha and beta chains was synthesized from specific primers in the conserved constant-segment region. To control for contamination, each cDNA library was double barcoded with a SMART-Mk sample barcode plus Illumina barcodes. TruSeq adapter sequences and Illumina sample barcodes were added in two successive PCR steps. TCR alpha and beta cDNA libraries were sequenced on the Illumina HiSeq platform with custom primers. The original methods were these. MiGEC was used to process raw reads and extract unique molecular identifiers, and MiXCR was used to find CDR3 positions. For each individual, recombination models were inferred using an EM algorithm with the repgenHMM and IGoR tools. The analysis of shared clonotypes was done with the tcR package in R, with sharing normalized by the product of cloneset sizes. Out-of-frame nonproductive sequences were analyzed to study raw recombination free of thymic and clonal selection effects. Using fastp trimming at Q25 and MiXCR clonotype assembly, TCRdb reanalyzed the public sequencing data and kept in-frame beta chains. All rows with the same CDR3 protein become a single entry with the most common DNA and genes. TCRdb, not the original authors, processed these V and J calls. The sample table records about 490,000 distinct CDR3 sequences; roughly 15% of these occur just once. Roughly 0.43% of the sample is taken by the ten largest.

Every donor was a healthy Caucasian. The twin cohort comprised three pairs of female monozygotic twins, all aged roughly 18 to 30 years. Positive isolation kits from Invitrogen were used to isolate the CD4+ and CD8+ T cell populations. For CDR1 and CDR2, the germline V gene lists MDHEN and SYDVKM. Trimming takes 7 bases from V and 5 bases from J, and the germline ends sit 17 bases apart. Including the terminal cysteine and phenylalanine, the CDR3 comprises 14 residues. Just the 42-base CDR3 DNA is kept, in frame starting at base 1. The sample is drawn from a study of identical twins (TCRdb year 2016). As for the study more broadly: TCR alpha and beta repertoires from monozygotic twins, unrelated adults of various ages and cord blood were deep-sequenced to test whether fetal clonotypes persist. To rule out contamination, replicate twin experiments were performed at different times with different library preparation protocols.

What the research found in general, with its limitations: Fewer insertions were carried by abundant cord blood beta clonotypes, a similar but weaker trend appeared in young adult naive repertoires, and no such trend appeared in memory repertoires. Excess twin sharing in beta out-of-frame sequences was weaker because fewer shared sequences lowered the signal-to-noise ratio. Because the same donors could not be followed over many years, the conclusions relied on cross-sectional statistical analysis. In monozygotic twins, out-of-frame TCR alpha sharing was systematically underestimated by recombination models, although the models agreed with sharing between unrelated individuals. Compared with coincidental sharing between unrelated individuals, out-of-frame TCR alpha sequences shared between twins showed an excess of sequences with low generation probability. Zero-insertion analyses could be partly confounded by invariant T cells such as MAIT and iNKT, though diverse VJ usage argued against such confounding for most clonotypes.

The same data also went into a second study, on yellow fever vaccine responses in identical twins. According to the second study: The authors reported that the T cell response to vaccination in identical twins appeared partly convergent and partly personalized. The study precisely tracked vaccine-responding T cell clones in identical twins.

Material: CD4+ T cells sorted from blood. The receptor chain draws on TRBV28 and TRBJ2-5; D gene: possibly TRBD2, on 5 matching bases. The sequence came from a woman aged 18-29 years in good health. The CDR3 has the sequence CASKLTKVWETQYF. The base sequence is TGTGCCAGCAAGTTGACTAAGGTTTGGGAGACCCAGTACTTC.